This T cell receptor beta chain was identified in a study of shared clonotypes between healthy human individuals. The naive CD8 population came from CD45RO-negative cells selected for CCR7, without terminally differentiated effector memory CD45RA+ cells. Using roughly 200 ng DNA, around 30,000 T cell genomes, the sorted-subset replicate PCRs were run. Repertoires were generated with immunoSEQ multiplex PCR, while TCRdb's copy carries only in-frame clones and drops some. Among millions of clones, about 95% were seen once, and the ten largest hold roughly 1%. The study, taken as a whole, reports: Since donors were few, the genetic and exposure-history diversity represented was limited.

With respect to this clone: What it binds is not known.

The TCR originated in a man in his late teens or twenties in good health. Sequenced: naive CD8+ T cells sorted from blood.

CDR3: CASSLRDRPHEQYF. CDR3 DNA: TGTGCCAGCAGCCTCCGGGACAGGCCCCACGAGCAGTACTTC. V is TRBV7-9 and J is TRBJ2-7, with 8 bases fitting TRBD1. The CDR3 extends over 14 amino acids. In germline, CDR1 is SEHNR, CDR2 FQNEAQ (reference sequence). Trimming cost V 5 bases and J 5 bases; bases outside gene matches: 8.